The present entry profiles one T cell receptor (beta chain) with its context. The data originate from a study of blood T cell repertoires in COVID-19. CDR3 length equals 14 residues. Germline CDR1 is SGDLS and CDR2 is YYNGEE. Trimming shortened V by 4 bases and J by 4 bases, and 14 bases separated the two germline ends. In the study's own analysis: Reference gene primer amplification in the assay estimated nucleated cell counts. The protocol was immunoSEQ multiplex PCR, while the TCRdb copy is restricted to in-frame clones and leaves out a portion. That table gives V, J and clone size, and the DNA gave D and trimming. The sample contains about 87,000 clones, about 71% of which appear only once.

The genes are TRBV9 and TRBJ1-2; the D is unclear. The sequence was collected from a woman in her 50s with acute or convalescent COVID-19. Sequencing used peripheral blood. The chain's CDR3 is CASSPGTDVYGYTF. The CDR3 DNA follows: TGTGCCAGCAGCCCTGGCACCGATGTCTATGGCTACACCTTC.